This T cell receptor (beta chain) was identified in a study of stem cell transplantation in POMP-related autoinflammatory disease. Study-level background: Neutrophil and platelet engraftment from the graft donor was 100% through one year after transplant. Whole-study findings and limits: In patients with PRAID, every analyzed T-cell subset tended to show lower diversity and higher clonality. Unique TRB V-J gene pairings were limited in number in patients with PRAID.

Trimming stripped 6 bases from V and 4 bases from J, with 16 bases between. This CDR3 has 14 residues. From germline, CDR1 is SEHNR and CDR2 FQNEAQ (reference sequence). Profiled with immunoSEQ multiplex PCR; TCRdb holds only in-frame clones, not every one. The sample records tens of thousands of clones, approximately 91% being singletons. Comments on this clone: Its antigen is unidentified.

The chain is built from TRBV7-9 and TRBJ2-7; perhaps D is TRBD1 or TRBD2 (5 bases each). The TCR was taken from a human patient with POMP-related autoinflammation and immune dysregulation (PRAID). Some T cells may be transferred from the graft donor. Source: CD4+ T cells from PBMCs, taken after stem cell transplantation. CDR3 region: CASRSSQGDYEQYF. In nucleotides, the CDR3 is TGTGCCAGCAGATCGTCTCAGGGAGATTACGAGCAGTACTTC.